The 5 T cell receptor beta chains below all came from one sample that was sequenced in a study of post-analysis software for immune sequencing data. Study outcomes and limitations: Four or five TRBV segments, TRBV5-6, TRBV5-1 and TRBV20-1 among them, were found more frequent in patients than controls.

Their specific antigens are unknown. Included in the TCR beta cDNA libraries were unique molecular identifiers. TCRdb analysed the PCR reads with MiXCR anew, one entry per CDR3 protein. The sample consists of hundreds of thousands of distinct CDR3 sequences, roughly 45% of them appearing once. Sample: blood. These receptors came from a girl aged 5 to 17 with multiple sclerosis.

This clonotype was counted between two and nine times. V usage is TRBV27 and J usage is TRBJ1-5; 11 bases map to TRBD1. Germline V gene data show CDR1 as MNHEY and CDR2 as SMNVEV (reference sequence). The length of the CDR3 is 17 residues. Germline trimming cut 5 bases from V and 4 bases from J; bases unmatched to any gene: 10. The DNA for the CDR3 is TGTGCCAGCAGTCCCGGGACAGGGGGGGCGAAAAATCAGCCCCAGCATTTT. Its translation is CASSPGTGGAKNQPQHF.

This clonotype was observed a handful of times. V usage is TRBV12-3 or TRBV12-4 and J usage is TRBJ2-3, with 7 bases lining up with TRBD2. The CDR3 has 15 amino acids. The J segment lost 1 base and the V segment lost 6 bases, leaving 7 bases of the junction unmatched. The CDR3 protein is CASSPGRPRTDTQYF. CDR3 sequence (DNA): TGTGCCAGCAGCCCCGGGAGGCCCCGCACAGATACGCAGTATTTT.

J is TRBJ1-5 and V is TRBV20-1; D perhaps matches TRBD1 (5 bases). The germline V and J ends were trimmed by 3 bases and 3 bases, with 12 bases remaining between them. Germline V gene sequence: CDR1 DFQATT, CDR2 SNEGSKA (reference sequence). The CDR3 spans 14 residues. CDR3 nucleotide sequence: TGCAGTGCTAGCCGGGTGGGGACCAATCAGCCCCAGCATTTT. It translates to CSASRVGTNQPQHF.

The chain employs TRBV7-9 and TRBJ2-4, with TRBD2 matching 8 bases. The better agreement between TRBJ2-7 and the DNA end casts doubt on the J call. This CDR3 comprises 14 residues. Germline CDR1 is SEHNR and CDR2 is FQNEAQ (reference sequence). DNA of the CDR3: TGTGCCAGCAGCTTTAGTAGCGGGAACGACGAGCAGTACTTC. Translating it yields CASSFSSGNDEQYF.

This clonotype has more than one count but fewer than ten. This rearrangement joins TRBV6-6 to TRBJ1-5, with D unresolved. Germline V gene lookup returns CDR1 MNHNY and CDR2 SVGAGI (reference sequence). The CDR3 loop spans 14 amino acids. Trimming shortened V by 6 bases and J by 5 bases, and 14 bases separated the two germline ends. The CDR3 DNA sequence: TGTGCCAGCAGATCTAAGGGCCCGTATCAGCCCCAGCATTTT. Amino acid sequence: CASRSKGPYQPQHF.